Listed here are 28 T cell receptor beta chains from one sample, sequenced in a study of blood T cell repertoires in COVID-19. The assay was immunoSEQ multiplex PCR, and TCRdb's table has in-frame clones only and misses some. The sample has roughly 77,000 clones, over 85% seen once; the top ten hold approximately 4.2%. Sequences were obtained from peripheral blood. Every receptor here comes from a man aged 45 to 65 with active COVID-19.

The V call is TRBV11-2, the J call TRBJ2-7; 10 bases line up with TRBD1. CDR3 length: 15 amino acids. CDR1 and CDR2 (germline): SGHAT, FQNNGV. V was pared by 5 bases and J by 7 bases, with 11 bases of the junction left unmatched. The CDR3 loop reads CASSGTDRGSREQYF. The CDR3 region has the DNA TGTGCCAGCAGCGGGACGGACAGGGGGTCTCGGGAGCAGTACTTC.

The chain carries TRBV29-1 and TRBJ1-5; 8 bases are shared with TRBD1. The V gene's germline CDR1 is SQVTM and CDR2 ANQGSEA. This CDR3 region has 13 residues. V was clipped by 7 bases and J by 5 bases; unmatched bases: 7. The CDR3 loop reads CSGGQGLDQPQHF. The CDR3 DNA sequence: TGCAGCGGTGGACAGGGCCTAGATCAGCCCCAGCATTTT.

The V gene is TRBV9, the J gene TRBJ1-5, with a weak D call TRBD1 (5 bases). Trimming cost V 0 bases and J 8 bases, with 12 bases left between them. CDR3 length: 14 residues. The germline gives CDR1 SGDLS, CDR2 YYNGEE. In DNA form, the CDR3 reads TGTGCCAGCAGCGTAGGTCCCCTAGGGGAGCCCCAGCATTTT. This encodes CASSVGPLGEPQHF.

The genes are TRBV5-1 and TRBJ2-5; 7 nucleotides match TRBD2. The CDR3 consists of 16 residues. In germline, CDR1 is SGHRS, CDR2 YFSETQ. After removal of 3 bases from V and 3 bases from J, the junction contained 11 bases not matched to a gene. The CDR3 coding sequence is TGCGCCAGCAGCTCGATCGAAGCGGGAATCAAAGAGACCCAGTACTTC. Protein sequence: CASSSIEAGIKETQYF.

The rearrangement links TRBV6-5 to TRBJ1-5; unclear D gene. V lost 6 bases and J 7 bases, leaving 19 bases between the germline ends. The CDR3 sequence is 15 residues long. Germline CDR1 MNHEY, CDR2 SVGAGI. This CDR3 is CASSDGGGAGQPQHF. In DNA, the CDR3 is TGTGCCAGCAGCGACGGAGGTGGAGCTGGGCAGCCCCAGCATTTT.

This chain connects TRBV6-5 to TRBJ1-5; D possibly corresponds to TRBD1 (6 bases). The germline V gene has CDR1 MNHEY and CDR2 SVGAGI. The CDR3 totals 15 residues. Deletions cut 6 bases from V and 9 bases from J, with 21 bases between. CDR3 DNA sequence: TGTGCCAGCAGGACCCAGGGACACCTACAAGGGCCCCAGCATTTT. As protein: CASRTQGHLQGPQHF.

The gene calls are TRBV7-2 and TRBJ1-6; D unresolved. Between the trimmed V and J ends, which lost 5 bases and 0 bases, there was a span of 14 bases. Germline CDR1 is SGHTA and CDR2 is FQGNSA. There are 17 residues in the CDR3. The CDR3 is CASSTPEGSSYNSPLHF. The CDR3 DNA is TGTGCCAGCAGCACCCCAGAGGGAAGCTCCTATAATTCACCCCTCCACTTT.

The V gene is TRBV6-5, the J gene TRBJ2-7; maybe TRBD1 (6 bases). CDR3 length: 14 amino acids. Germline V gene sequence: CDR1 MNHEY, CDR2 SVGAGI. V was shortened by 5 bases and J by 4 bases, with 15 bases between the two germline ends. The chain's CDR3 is CASSTLGHRYEQYF. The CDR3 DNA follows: TGTGCCAGCAGTACCTTGGGACATCGTTACGAGCAGTACTTC.

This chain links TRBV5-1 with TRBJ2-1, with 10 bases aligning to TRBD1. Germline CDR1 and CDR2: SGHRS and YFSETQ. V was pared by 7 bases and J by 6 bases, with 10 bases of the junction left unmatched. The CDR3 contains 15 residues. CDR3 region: CASHPDRGGGNEQFF. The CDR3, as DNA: TGCGCCAGCCATCCGGACAGGGGGGGTGGCAATGAGCAGTTCTTC.

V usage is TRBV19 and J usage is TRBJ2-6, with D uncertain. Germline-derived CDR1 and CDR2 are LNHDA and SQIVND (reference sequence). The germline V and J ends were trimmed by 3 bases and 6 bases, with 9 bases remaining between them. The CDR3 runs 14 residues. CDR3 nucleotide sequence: TGTGCCAGTAGTATTTACAGACCGGCCAACGTCCTGACTTTC. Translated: CASSIYRPANVLTF.

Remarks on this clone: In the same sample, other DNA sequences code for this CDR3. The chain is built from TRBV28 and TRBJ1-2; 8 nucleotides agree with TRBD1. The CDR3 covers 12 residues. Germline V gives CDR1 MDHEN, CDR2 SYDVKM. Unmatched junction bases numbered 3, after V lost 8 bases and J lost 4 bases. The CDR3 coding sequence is TGTGCCAGCTCAGGGACAGGCTATGGCTACACCTTC. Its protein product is CASSGTGYGYTF.

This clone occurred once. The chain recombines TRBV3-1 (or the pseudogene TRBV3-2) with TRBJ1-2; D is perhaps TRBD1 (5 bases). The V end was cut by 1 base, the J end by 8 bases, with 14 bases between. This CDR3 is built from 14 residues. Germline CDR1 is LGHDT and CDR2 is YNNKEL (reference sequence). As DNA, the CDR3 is TGTGCCAGCAGCCAAGTCCAGGGTGCGCGCGGCTACACCTTC. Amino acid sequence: CASSQVQGARGYTF.

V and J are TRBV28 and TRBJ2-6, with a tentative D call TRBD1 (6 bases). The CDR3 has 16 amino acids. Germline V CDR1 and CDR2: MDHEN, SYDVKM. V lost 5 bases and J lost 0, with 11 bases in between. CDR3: CASSSGQYSGANVLTF. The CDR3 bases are TGTGCCAGCAGTAGCGGACAGTACTCTGGGGCCAACGTCCTGACTTTC.

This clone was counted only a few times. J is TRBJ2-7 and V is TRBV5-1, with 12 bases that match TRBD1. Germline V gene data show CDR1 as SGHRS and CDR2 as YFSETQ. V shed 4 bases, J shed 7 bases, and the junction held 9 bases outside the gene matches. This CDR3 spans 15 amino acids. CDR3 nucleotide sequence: TGCGCCAGCAGCCTTTTGGGACAGGGGGCAATAGAGCAGTACTTC. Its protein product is CASSLLGQGAIEQYF.

CDR3: CASSLGTSGRGGVYNEQFF. The CDR3 region has the DNA TGTGCCAGCAGCTTAGGTACTAGCGGGCGAGGGGGCGTCTACAATGAGCAGTTCTTC. The rearrangement links TRBV13 to TRBJ2-1; 9 nucleotides match TRBD2. This CDR3 has 19 residues. Germline CDR1 reads PRHDT; CDR2 reads FYEKMQ (reference sequence). J lost 3 bases, V lost 0 bases, and 12 bases had no gene match.

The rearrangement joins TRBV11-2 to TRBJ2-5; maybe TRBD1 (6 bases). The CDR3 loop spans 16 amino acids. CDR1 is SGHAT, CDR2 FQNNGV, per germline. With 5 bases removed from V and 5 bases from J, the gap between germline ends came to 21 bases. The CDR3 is CASSHALGAQGETQYF. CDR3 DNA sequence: TGTGCCAGCAGCCATGCTCTGGGGGCCCAAGGGGAGACCCAGTACTTC.

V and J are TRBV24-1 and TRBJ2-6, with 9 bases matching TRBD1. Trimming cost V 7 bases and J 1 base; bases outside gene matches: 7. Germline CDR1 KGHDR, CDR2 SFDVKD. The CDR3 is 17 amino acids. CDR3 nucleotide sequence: TGTGCCACCAGCAGCCGGGACAGGGAGTCTGGGGCCAACGTCCTGACTTTC. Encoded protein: CATSSRDRESGANVLTF.

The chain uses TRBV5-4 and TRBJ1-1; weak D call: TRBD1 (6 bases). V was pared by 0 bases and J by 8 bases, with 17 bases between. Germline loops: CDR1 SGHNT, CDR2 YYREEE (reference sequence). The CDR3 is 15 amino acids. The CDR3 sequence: CASSLGTVLVPEAFF. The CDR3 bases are TGTGCCAGCAGCTTGGGGACAGTTCTAGTCCCCGAAGCTTTCTTT.

The CDR3 reads CASSQDFPGTSVSTGELFF. The CDR3 DNA is TGTGCCAGCAGCCAAGATTTTCCAGGGACTAGCGTCTCCACCGGGGAGCTGTTTTTT. The V call is TRBV4-2, the J call TRBJ2-2; 10 nucleotides line up with TRBD2. The V segment lost 0 bases and the J segment 4 bases; nucleotides outside the gene matches: 11. The CDR3 runs 19 residues. Per germline, CDR1 LGHNA and CDR2 YNFKEQ.

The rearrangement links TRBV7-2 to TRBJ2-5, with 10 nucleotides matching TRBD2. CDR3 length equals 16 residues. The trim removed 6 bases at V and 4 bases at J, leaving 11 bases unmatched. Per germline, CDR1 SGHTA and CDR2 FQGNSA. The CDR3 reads CASSRYGAGGAETQYF. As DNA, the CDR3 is TGTGCCAGCAGTAGATATGGAGCGGGGGGGGCAGAGACCCAGTACTTC. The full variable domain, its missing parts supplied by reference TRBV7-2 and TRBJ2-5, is GAGVSQSPSNKVTEKGKDVELRCDPISGHTALYWYRQSLGQGLEFLIYFQGNSAPDKSGLPSDRFSAERTGGSVSTLTIQRTQQEDSAVYLCASSRYGAGGAETQYFGPGTRLLVL.

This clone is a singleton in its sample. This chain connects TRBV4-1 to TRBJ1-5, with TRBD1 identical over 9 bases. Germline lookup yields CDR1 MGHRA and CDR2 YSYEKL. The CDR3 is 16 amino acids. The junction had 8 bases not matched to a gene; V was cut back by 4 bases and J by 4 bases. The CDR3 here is CASSPRTGDFNQPQHF. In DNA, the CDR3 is TGCGCCAGCAGCCCTAGGACAGGGGACTTTAATCAGCCCCAGCATTTT.

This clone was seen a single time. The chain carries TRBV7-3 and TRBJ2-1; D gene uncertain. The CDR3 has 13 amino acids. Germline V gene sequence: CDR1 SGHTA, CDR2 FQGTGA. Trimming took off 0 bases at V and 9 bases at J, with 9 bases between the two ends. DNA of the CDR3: TGTGCCAGCAGCTTAACTGAAAGAGGTGAGCAGTTCTTC. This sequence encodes CASSLTERGEQFF.

CDR3 protein: CASSLDPKPTYEQYF. DNA of the CDR3: TGTGCCAGCAGCTTAGATCCTAAACCCACCTACGAGCAGTACTTC. This rearrangement joins TRBV11-2 to TRBJ2-7; D uncertain. V was clipped by 0 bases and J by 2 bases, with 11 bases between them. This CDR3 comprises 15 residues. Germline loops: CDR1 SGHAT, CDR2 FQNNGV.

DNA of the CDR3: TGTGCCATCAGCCGGACTAGCGGGGGGGATGCCACCGGGGAGCTGTTTTTT. Translation gives CAISRTSGGDATGELFF. The chain joins TRBV10-3 to TRBJ2-2; 15 positions match TRBD2. Per germline, CDR1 ENHRY and CDR2 SYGVKD. The CDR3 consists of 17 residues. V shed 6 bases, J shed 4 bases, and the junction held 6 bases outside the gene matches.

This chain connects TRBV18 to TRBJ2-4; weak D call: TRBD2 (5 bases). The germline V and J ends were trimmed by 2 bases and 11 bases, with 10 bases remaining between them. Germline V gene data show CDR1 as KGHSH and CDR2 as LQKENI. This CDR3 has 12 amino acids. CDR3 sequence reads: CASSPGEGVQYF. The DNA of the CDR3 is TGTGCCAGCTCACCAGGAGAGGGCGTTCAGTACTTC.

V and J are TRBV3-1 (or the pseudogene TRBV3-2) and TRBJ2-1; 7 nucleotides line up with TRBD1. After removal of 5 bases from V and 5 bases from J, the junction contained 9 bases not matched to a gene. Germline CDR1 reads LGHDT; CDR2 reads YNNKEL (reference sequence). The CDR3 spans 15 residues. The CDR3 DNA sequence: TGTGCCAGCAGCGAAGTCGGGACAGAGCACAATGAGCAGTTCTTC. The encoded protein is CASSEVGTEHNEQFF.

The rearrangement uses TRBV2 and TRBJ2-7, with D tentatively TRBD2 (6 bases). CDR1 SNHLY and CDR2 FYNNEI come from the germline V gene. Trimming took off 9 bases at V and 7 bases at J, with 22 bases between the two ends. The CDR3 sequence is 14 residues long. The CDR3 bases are TGTGCCAGTGCGGGACCGCGACAACCCTTGGAGCAGTACTTC. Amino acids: CASAGPRQPLEQYF.

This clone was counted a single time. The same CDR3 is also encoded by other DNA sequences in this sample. The CDR3 loop is CASSLSGANVLTF. The CDR3 region has the DNA TGTGCCAGCAGCCTTTCTGGGGCCAACGTCCTGACTTTC. The chain combines TRBV28 with TRBJ2-6; D not certain. The CDR3 runs to 13 residues. Germline loops: CDR1 MDHEN, CDR2 SYDVKM. V gave up 6 bases and J gave up 1 base, with 4 bases separating them.